A single sample gave rise to the 9 T cell receptor beta chains below, sequenced in a study of T cells in Graves' hyperthyroidism and ophthalmopathy. There were TCR beta CDR3 regions amplified from RNA transcripts. The primer set for the first-round RT-PCR of the TCR CDR3 was HTBI. TCRdb passed the multiplex PCR reads through MiXCR, listing each CDR3 protein once. The sample records about 320,000 distinct CDR3 sequences, around a sixth being singletons. Sequencing input: blood. These receptors were taken from a man aged 25 to 40 with Graves' hyperthyroidism.

This clonotype was recorded many times. This chain uses TRBV11-2 with TRBJ1-2; TRBD1 aligns across 8 bases. Germline V gene data show CDR1 as SGHAT and CDR2 as FQNNGV. The V and J ends lost 5 bases and 8 bases, in that order; junction bases with no gene match: 7. The CDR3 is made up of 13 amino acids. CDR3 residues: CASSPDRVRGYTF. CDR3 bases: TGTGCCAGCAGCCCGGACAGGGTGAGAGGCTACACCTTC. Together with reference TRBV11-2 and TRBJ1-2, the CDR3 gives the full variable domain: EAGVAQSPRYKIIEKRQSVAFWCNPISGHATLYWYQQILGQGPKLLIQFQNNGVVDDSQLPKDRFSAERLKGVDSTLKIQPAKLEDSAVYLCASSPDRVRGYTFGSGTRLTVV.

This clonotype was observed at least ten times. The J gene is TRBJ2-3, the V gene TRBV12-5; the D is unclear. The CDR3 extends over 12 amino acids. V was cut by 2 bases and J by 4 bases, with 4 bases left in between. Germline CDR1 LGHNT, CDR2 FRNRAP. For the CDR3, the DNA is TGTGCTAGTGGTTTGTTTGCAGATACGCAGTATTTT. Protein: CASGLFADTQYF.

The gene calls are TRBV20-1 and TRBJ2-4, with D tentatively TRBD2 (5 bases). The CDR3 length is 18 residues. Germline V CDR1 and CDR2: DFQATT, SNEGSKA (reference sequence). The V and J ends lost 1 base and 0 bases respectively, with 19 bases between them. CDR3 region: CSARGRREGWGAKNIQYF. CDR3 sequence (DNA): TGCAGTGCTAGAGGCCGTCGGGAAGGGTGGGGAGCCAAAAACATTCAGTACTTC.

In its sample, this clonotype was seen many times. The chain links TRBV11-2 to TRBJ1-3; TRBD1 is a possible D gene (5 bases). The CDR3 loop spans 14 amino acids. With 5 bases removed from V and 2 bases from J, the gap between germline ends came to 10 bases. CDR1 SGHAT and CDR2 FQNNGV come from the germline V gene. CDR3 sequence (DNA): TGTGCCAGCAGCCCCGGGGGGACTGGAAACACCATATATTTT. Translation gives CASSPGGTGNTIYF.

This clonotype was counted at least ten times. The gene calls are TRBV5-1 and TRBJ1-1; D call uncertain. V lost 7 bases and J lost 1, with 11 bases in between. This CDR3 has 13 residues. Germline V gene sequence: CDR1 SGHRS, CDR2 YFSETQ. The CDR3, as DNA: TGCGCCAGCCGGCTCGGGGAGAACACTGAAGCTTTCTTT. It translates to CASRLGENTEAFF.

This clonotype was counted at least ten times. The CDR3 here is CASSKKGQGIRTDTQYF. CDR3 in DNA: TGCGCCAGCAGCAAGAAGGGACAGGGGATACGTACAGATACGCAGTATTTT. The chain is built from TRBV5-1 and TRBJ2-3, with TRBD1 identical over 10 bases. Germline loops: CDR1 SGHRS, CDR2 YFSETQ. Trimming took 4 bases from V and 3 from J; bases not matched to a gene: 11. The CDR3 has 17 residues.

In this sample, this clonotype turned up many times. With a much larger clone just one base away, this may be a read error. The chain carries TRBV30 and TRBJ1-1; weak D call: TRBD1 (5 bases). CDR1 and CDR2 (germline): GTSNPN, SVGIG (reference sequence). There are 15 residues in the CDR3. The CDR3 loop is CAWSVRFTADTGAFF. Written as DNA, the CDR3 is TGTGCCTGGAGTGTAAGGTTTACGGCGGACACTGGAGCTTTCTTT.

This clonotype was seen more than once but under ten times. V gene TRBV3-1 combines with J gene TRBJ1-1; no definite D call. The germline V gene has CDR1 LGHDT and CDR2 YNNKEL (reference sequence). V lost 4 bases and J lost 1, with 10 bases in between. The CDR3 contains 14 residues. CDR3 DNA sequence: TGTGCCAGCAGCCCCGTGGCGGGGAACACTGAAGCTTTCTTT. Amino acid sequence: CASSPVAGNTEAFF.

This clonotype was detected many times. The rearrangement uses TRBV11-3 and TRBJ1-6; TRBD1 might be the D (6 bases). CDR1 is SGHNT, CDR2 YENEEA, per germline. V was shortened by 5 bases and J by 4 bases, with 6 bases between the two germline ends. The CDR3 runs to 13 residues. The CDR3 region is CASSGQYNSPLHF. In DNA, the CDR3 is TGTGCCAGCAGCGGACAGTATAATTCACCCCTCCACTTT.